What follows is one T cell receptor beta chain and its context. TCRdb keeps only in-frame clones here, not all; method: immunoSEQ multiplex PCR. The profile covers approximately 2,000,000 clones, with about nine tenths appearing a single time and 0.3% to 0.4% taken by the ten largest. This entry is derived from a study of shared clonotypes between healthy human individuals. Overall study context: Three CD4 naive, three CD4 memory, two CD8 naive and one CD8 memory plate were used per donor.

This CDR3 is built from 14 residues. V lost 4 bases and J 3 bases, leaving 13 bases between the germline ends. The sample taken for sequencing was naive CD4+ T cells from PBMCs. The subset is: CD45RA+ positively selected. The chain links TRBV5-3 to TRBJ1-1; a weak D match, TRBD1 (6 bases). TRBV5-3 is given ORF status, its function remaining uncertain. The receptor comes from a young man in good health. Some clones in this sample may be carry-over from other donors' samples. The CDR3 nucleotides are TGTGCCAGAAGCGGACTTACAGGGTACACTGAAGCTTTCTTT. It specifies CARSGLTGYTEAFF.